This T cell receptor (beta chain) originates from a study of memory CD4+ T cells and cytomegalovirus serostatus. Clones were sequenced by immunoSEQ multiplex PCR, and TCRdb holds only the in-frame ones, with some missing. The table records about 40,000 clones, approximately 80% of them present only once. V was cut by 4 bases and J by 7 bases, with 14 bases left in between. The CDR3 loop spans 14 amino acids. Germline V lookup: CDR1 SGHKS, CDR2 YYEKEE (reference sequence). General study results and limits: About 40% of the roughly 160 known CMV-associated TCRbeta sequences appeared in CD4+ memory.

Single viable CD3+CD4+CD8-CD45RO+ cells were sorted as the memory CD4+ T cells. In regard to this clone: Its antigen is not known.

This receptor was taken from an adult in good health and CMV-seronegative. The V call is TRBV5-5, the J call TRBJ2-2; D is possibly TRBD1 or TRBD2 (5 bases each). Source material: memory CD4+ T cells from blood. DNA of the CDR3: TGTGCCAGCAGCCTTATAGAGGGGCTCGGGGAGCTGTTTTTT. It yields the protein CASSLIEGLGELFF.